This T cell receptor (beta chain) was sequenced in a study of T-cell memory formation after mild COVID-19. Overall study: TCR clusters were mostly confined to one donor each. Study-level points and caveats: Clones that got smaller from day 15 to 85 had even CD4/CD8, while clones growing later tipped toward CD4+. Clones which contracted sat mainly in CM and EM if CD4+, and in EMRA if CD8+.

TCRdb passed the 5' RACE reads through MiXCR, listing each CDR3 protein once. The data contain about 130,000 distinct CDR3 sequences, approximately 5.9% of them singletons. The V gene end was trimmed by 5 bases and the J gene end by 4 bases; junction bases not matched to a gene: 6. Germline lookup yields CDR1 SGHDT and CDR2 YYEEEE. The CDR3 is 14 residues long. This clonotype was counted ten times or more. Its matching antigen is unknown. V is TRBV5-6 and J is TRBJ2-3, with 8 bases aligning to TRBD1. This sequence was found in an adult woman who had mild COVID-19 (a few samples of this study predate the infection). Cell type and time point are not known. Source material: PBMCs or a T cell subset sorted from them (not recorded which). CDR3 sequence (DNA): TGTGCCAGCAGGAGGACAGGGTGGTCAGATACGCAGTATTTT. Protein sequence: CASRRTGWSDTQYF.